The present T cell receptor (beta chain) was sequenced within a study of T-cell reconstitution after alpha-beta-depleted transplantation in children. General observations from the study: At day 60, the high TCRbeta diversity found in some patients originated from recipient T cells and thymic progenitors that had survived.

As for this clonotype: Its antigen is still unknown.

Library preparation (for TCRbeta) was performed with unique molecular identifiers. TCRdb analysed the PCR reads with MiXCR anew, one entry per CDR3 protein. Of roughly 490,000 distinct CDR3 sequences listed, roughly an eighth are singletons. CDR1 and CDR2 from the germline V gene are LNHDA and SQIVND (reference sequence). The CDR3 runs to 15 residues. Trimming cost V 6 bases and J 7 bases, with 22 bases left between them. This TCR came from a female patient younger than 10 who had a stem cell transplant for aplastic anemia, so the T cells may come from the graft donor. The genes are TRBV19 and TRBJ2-7, with a weak D call TRBD1 (5 bases). The sequencing here drew on PBMCs, mostly from graft donor cells, taken 180 days after TCRalphabeta/CD19-depleted stem cell transplant. The CDR3 coding sequence is TGTGCCAGTAGCACCGTAGACAGAGCCTCTAGGGAGCAGTACTTC. It codes for CASSTVDRASREQYF.